This passage covers 10 T cell receptor beta chains from one sample sequenced in a study of spatial heterogeneity in lung cancer. Study conclusions and caveats: How many expanded intratumoral alpha and beta TCRs were present tracked the tumor mutation count, which was a count of nonsynonymous mutations.

Indicated time point: sample taken at primary tumor resection. TCRdb re-called the 5' RACE reads through MiXCR, storing one row per CDR3 protein. The sample comprises about 100,000 distinct CDR3 sequences, approximately 4% of which are singletons, and around 21% rests with the top ten. These receptors have no known antigen. Material: lung tumor tissue, obtained at surgery. All receptors come from a male donor with early-stage non-small cell lung cancer.

Turning to this clonotype: This may come from a read error, since a much larger clone is one base off. V and J are TRBV4-1 and TRBJ2-4; 8 bases agree with TRBD1. CDR3 length equals 15 residues. Germline CDR1 reads MGHRA; CDR2 reads YSYEKL. The CDR3 nucleotides are TGCGCCAGCAGCCAGCAGGGGGCTCCTTCGGACATTCAGAACTTC. Protein product: CASSQQGAPSDIQNF.

This clonotype was recorded many times. This sequence joins TRBV18 and TRBJ2-2; D remains unclear. Germline-derived CDR1 and CDR2 are KGHSH and LQKENI. V dropped 3 bases and J dropped 4 bases, with 6 bases sitting between them. The CDR3 extends over 13 amino acids. The CDR3 region is CASSPASTGELFF. In DNA, the CDR3 is TGTGCCAGCTCACCGGCGAGCACCGGGGAGCTGTTTTTT.

This clonotype showed up many times. The chain is built from TRBV4-1 and TRBJ1-1, with TRBD1 matching over 9 bases. The CDR3 loop spans 13 amino acids. The V and J ends lost 5 bases and 5 bases, in that order; junction bases with no gene match: 3. The germline gives CDR1 MGHRA, CDR2 YSYEKL. CDR3 residues: CASSAQGATEAFF. The CDR3, as DNA: TGCGCCAGCAGCGCACAGGGGGCTACTGAAGCTTTCTTT.

In this sample, this clonotype turned up many times. V and J are TRBV5-1 and TRBJ2-1; TRBD2 agrees at 7 bases. Looked up from germline, CDR1 is SGHRS and CDR2 is YFSETQ. This CDR3 contains 14 residues. V lost 0 bases, J lost 4 bases, and 1 base stayed unmatched. CDR3 in amino acids: CASSLGEGYNEQFF. Here the CDR3 DNA reads TGCGCCAGCAGCTTGGGGGAGGGGTACAATGAGCAGTTCTTC.

This clonotype was detected a few times. V gene TRBV15 combines with J gene TRBJ2-2, with D possibly being TRBD1 (6 bases). CDR1 and CDR2 (germline): LNHNV, YYDKDF (reference sequence). The length of the CDR3 is 17 residues. Trimming took 7 bases from V and 0 from J, leaving 18 bases between them. CDR3 DNA sequence: TGTGCCACCAACAGGGCCCTCGGACAGCCGAACACCGGGGAGCTGTTTTTT. It is translated as CATNRALGQPNTGELFF.

This clonotype occurred many times. The chain links TRBV11-2 to TRBJ2-1; D is undetermined. Per the germline V gene, CDR1 is SGHAT and CDR2 is FQNNGV. This CDR3 contains 15 residues. V was clipped by 0 bases and J by 2 bases, with 8 bases between them. Here the CDR3 DNA reads TGTGCCAGCAGCTTAGATAAGACCCCCTACAATGAGCAGTTCTTC. It codes for CASSLDKTPYNEQFF.

The chain is built from TRBV18 and TRBJ1-5; maybe TRBD1 (5 bases). Germline loops: CDR1 KGHSH, CDR2 LQKENI. The V gene lost 2 bases and the J gene lost 4 bases, with 15 bases spanning the gap. The CDR3 extends over 16 amino acids. The CDR3 nucleotides read TGTGCCAGCTCACCAAGGGGCCCCTCTGGAAATCAGCCCCAGCATTTT. Translated, it gives CASSPRGPSGNQPQHF.

There are a few counts of this clonotype. V usage is TRBV2 and J usage is TRBJ1-5; no definite D call. Germline V gives CDR1 SNHLY, CDR2 FYNNEI. The V end was cut by 7 bases, the J end by 1 base, with 8 bases between. The CDR3 contains 13 residues. This CDR3 is CASNRVSNQPQHF. The CDR3 nucleotides are TGTGCCAGCAACCGGGTGAGCAATCAGCCCCAGCATTTT.

V is TRBV6-5 and J is TRBJ2-5; 9 positions agree with TRBD1. Trimming at V came to 6 bases and at J to 5 bases, leaving 7 bases not matched to a gene. Per germline, CDR1 MNHEY and CDR2 SVGAGI. The CDR3 spans 14 residues. Here the CDR3 DNA reads TGTGCCAGCAGAGAGGACAGGGGAGCGGAGACCCAGTACTTC. Translating gives CASREDRGAETQYF.

This clonotype was observed at least ten times. The chain joins TRBV12-3 or TRBV12-4 to TRBJ2-1; D call uncertain. This CDR3 region has 11 residues. Between the trimmed V and J ends, which lost 3 bases and 7 bases, there was a span of 4 bases. CDR3 in amino acids: CASSFGNEQFF. The CDR3 nucleotides read TGTGCCAGCAGTTTCGGGAATGAGCAGTTCTTC.